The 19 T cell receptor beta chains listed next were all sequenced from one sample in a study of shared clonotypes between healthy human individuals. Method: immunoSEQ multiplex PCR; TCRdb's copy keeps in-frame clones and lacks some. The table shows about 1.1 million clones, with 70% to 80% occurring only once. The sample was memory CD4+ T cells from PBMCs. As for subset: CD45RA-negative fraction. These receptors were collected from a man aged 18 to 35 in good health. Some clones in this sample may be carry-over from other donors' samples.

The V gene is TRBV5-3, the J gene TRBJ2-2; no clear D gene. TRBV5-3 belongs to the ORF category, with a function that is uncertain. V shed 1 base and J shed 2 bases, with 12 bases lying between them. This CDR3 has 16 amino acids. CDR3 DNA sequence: TGTGCCAGAAGCTTGTTCCCAGAACCTAACACCGGGGAGCTGTTTTTT. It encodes CARSLFPEPNTGELFF.

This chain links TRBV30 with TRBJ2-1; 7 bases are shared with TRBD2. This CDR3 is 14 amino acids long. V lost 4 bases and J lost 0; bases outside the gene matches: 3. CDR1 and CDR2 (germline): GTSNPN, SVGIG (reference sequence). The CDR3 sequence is CAWTSGSSYNEQFF. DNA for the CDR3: TGTGCCTGGACTAGCGGCAGCTCCTACAATGAGCAGTTCTTC.

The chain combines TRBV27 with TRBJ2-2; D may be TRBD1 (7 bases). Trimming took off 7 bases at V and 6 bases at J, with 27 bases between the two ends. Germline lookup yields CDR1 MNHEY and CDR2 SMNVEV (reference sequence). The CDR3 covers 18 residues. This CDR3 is CASTGGLGRGGWSGELFF. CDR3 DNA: TGTGCCAGCACAGGGGGGTTGGGACGCGGCGGCTGGTCCGGGGAGCTGTTTTTT.

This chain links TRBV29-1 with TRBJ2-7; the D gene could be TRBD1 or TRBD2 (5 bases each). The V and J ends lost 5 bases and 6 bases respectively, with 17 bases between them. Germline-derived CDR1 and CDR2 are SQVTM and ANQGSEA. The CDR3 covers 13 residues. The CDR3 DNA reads TGCAGCGTTTCAGTTGGGGACGCTTCCGAGCAGTACTTC. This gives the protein CSVSVGDASEQYF.

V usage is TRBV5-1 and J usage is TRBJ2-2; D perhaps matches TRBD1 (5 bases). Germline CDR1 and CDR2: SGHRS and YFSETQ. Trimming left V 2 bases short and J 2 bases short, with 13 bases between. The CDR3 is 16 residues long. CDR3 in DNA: TGCGCCAGCAGCTTAGGGCAGGGTCAAAACACCGGGGAGCTGTTTTTT. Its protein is CASSLGQGQNTGELFF.

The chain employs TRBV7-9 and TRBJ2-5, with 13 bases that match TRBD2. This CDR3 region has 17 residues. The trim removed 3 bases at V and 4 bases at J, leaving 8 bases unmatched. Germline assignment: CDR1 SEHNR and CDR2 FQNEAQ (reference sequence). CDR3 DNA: TGTGCCAGCAGCTTGGGACTAGCGGGACCTACTGGAGAGACCCAGTACTTC. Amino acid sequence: CASSLGLAGPTGETQYF.

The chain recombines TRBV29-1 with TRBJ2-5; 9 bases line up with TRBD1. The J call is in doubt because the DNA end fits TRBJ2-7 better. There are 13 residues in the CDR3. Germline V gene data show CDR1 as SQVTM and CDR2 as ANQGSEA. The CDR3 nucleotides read TGCAGCGTGACCGGGACAGGGTGGGCCGAGCAGTACTTC. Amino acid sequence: CSVTGTGWAEQYF.

The CDR3 region is CASSVAGSGVYNEQFF. CDR3 nucleotides: TGTGCCAGCAGCGTAGCCGGTAGCGGGGTTTACAATGAGCAGTTCTTC. This chain links TRBV9 with TRBJ2-1, with 8 bases fitting TRBD2. CDR1 SGDLS and CDR2 YYNGEE come from the germline V gene. V trimming: 0 bases; J trimming: 4 bases; junction bases outside the gene matches: 6. CDR3 size: 16 residues. The entire variable domain, with the rest obtained from reference TRBV9 and TRBJ2-1, is as follows: DSGVTQTPKHLITATGQRVTLRCSPRSGDLSVYWYQQSLDQGLQFLIQYYNGEERAKGNILERFSAQQFPDLHSELNLSSLELGDSALYFCASSVAGSGVYNEQFFGPGTRLTVL.

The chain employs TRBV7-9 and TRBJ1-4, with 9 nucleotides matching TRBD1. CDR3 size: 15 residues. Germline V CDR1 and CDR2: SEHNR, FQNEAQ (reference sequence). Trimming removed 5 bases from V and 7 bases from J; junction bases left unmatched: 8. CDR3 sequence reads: CASSGPTGGFEKLFF. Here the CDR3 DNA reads TGTGCCAGCAGCGGACCGACAGGGGGGTTTGAAAAACTGTTTTTT.

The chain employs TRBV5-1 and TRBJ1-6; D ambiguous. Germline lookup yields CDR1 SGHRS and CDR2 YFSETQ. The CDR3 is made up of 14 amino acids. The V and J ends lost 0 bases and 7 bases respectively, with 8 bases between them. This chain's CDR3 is CASSLDTGNSPLHF. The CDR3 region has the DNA TGCGCCAGCAGCTTGGATACGGGGAATTCACCCCTCCACTTT.

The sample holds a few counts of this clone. The CDR3 DNA sequence: TGTGCCAGCAGTTTAAAGGTGAACACTGAAGCTTTCTTT. As protein: CASSLKVNTEAFF. The chain has TRBV6-1 and TRBJ1-1; D unclear. Trimming shortened V by 5 bases and J by 0 bases, and 7 bases separated the two germline ends. The CDR3 runs to 13 residues. The germline gives CDR1 MNHNS, CDR2 SASEGT.

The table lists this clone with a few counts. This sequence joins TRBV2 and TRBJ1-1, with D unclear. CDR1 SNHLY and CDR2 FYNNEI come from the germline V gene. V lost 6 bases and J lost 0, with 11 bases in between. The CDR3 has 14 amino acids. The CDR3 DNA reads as TGTGCCAGCAGACCGGCCACAGTGAACACTGAAGCTTTCTTT. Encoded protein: CASRPATVNTEAFF.

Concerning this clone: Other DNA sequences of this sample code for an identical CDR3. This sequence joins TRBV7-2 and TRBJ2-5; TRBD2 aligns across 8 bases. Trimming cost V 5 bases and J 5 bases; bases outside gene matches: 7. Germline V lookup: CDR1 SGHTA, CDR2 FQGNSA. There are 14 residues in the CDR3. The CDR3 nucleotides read TGTGCCAGCAGCCCCGGGGGGGCTCAGGAGACCCAGTACTTC. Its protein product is CASSPGGAQETQYF.

In DNA, the CDR3 is TGTGCCAGCAGCACCGCCGGGAGAGAGGGAAGTAATTCCTACGAGCAGTACTTC. Translating gives CASSTAGREGSNSYEQYF. The chain is built from TRBV7-6 and TRBJ2-7, with D perhaps TRBD2 (6 bases). V was shortened by 5 bases and J by 1 base, with 24 bases between the two germline ends. Germline CDR1 SGHVS, CDR2 FNYEAQ. CDR3 length: 18 residues.

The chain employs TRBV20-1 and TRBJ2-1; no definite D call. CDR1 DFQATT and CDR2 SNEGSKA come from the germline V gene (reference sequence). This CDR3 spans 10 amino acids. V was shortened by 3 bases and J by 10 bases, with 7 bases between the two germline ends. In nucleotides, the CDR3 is TGCAGTGCTAGTCCGCGGGAGCAGTTCTTC. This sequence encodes CSASPREQFF.

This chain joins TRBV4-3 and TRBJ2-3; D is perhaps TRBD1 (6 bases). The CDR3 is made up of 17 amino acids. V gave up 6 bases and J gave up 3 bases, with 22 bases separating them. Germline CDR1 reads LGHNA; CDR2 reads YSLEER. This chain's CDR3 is CASRQRWGQGITDTQYF. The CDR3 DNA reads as TGCGCCAGCAGGCAACGATGGGGGCAGGGCATAACAGATACGCAGTATTTT.

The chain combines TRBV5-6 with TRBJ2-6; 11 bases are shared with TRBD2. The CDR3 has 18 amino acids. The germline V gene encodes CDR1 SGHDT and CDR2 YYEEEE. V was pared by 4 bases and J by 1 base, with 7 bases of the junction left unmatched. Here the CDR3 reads CASSAITSGRSGANVLTF. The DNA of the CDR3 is TGTGCCAGCAGCGCCATAACTAGCGGGAGATCTGGGGCCAACGTCCTGACTTTC.

CDR3 amino acids: CASRVGIGGYTF. The CDR3 nucleotides are TGTGCCAGCAGAGTTGGGATTGGTGGCTACACCTTC. V is TRBV2 and J is TRBJ1-2; D is unresolved. Between the trimmed V and J ends, which lost 6 bases and 7 bases, there was a span of 12 bases. Germline V gene sequence: CDR1 SNHLY, CDR2 FYNNEI. The CDR3 length is 12 residues.

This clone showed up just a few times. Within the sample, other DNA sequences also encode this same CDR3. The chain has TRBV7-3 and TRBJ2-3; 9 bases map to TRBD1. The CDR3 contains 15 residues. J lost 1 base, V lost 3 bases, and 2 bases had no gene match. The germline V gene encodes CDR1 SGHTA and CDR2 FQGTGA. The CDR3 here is CASSFTGGRTDTQYF. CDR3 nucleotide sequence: TGTGCCAGCAGCTTTACAGGGGGCCGCACAGATACGCAGTATTTT. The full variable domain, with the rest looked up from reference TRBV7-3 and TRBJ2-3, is GAGVSQTPSNKVTEKGKYVELRCDPISGHTALYWYRQSLGQGPEFLIYFQGTGAADDSGLPNDRFFAVRPEGSVSTLKIQRTERGDSAVYLCASSFTGGRTDTQYFGPGTRLTVL.